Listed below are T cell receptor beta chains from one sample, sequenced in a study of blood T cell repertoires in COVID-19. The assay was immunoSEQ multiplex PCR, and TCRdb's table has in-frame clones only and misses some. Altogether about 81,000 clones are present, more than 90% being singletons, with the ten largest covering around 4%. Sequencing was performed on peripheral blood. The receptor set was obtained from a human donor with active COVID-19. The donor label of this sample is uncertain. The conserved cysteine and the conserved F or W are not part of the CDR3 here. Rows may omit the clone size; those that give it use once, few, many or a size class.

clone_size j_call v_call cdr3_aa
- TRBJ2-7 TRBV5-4 ASSATSVSYEQY
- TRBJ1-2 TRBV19 ASSLPGQGNYGYT
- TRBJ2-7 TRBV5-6 ASSSSSYEQY
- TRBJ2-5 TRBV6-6 ASSLQETQY
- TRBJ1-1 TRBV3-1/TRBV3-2 ASSSWGDPNTEAF
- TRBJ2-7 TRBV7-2 ASSLGGGYYEQY
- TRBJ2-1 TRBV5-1 ASSRGRGTLSYNEQF
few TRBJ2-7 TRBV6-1 ASSEAAANGY
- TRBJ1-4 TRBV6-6 ASSSGTGGLEEKLF
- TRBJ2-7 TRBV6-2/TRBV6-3 ASSPPPMAAEQY
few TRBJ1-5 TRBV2 ASRVGTGGNQPQH
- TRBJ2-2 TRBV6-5 ASSPAQGVTGELF
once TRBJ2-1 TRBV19 ASASIGQGYNEQF
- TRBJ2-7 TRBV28 ASRILSSGSSYEQY
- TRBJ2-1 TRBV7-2 ASSLVAGSGNEQF
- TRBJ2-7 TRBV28 ASSLRAGGQY
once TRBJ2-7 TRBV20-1 SASGGEYYEQY
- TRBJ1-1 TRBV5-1 ASSKRDRGPNTEAF
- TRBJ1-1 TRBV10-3 AISGEAVNTEAF
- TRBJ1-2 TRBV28 ASSKTGNFGYT
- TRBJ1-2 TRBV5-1 ASSLDGAGGST
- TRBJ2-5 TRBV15 ATRGHTGTGAETQY
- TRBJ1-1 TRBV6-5 ASSRDLNTEAF
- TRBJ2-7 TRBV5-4 ASSLVGRSTYEQY
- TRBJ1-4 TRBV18 ASSPPGGTDEKLF
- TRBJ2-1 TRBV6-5 ASSYSSGGINEQF
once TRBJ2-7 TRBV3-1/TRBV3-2 ASSPRTQSYEQY
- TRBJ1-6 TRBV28 ASRMTGGSNSPLH
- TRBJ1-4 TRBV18 ASSLNVGGNEKLF
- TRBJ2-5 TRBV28 ASRRQGRLGETQY
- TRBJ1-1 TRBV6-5 ASGRGKGTEAF
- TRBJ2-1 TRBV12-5 ASGPPGISYNEQF
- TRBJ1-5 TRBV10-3 ATRTGGPHQPQH
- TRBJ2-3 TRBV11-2 ASSFRVDGTDTQY
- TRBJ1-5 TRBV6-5 ASSTGPTRGQPQH
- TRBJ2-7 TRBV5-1 ASSLTGTYEQY
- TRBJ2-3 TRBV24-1 ATSDQYTDTQY
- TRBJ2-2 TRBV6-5 ATDPLAGEGGELF
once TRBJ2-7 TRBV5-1 ASSLAQRERTPYEQY
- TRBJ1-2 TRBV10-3 AISPDSYGYT
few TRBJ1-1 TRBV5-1 ASSLIPSNTEAF
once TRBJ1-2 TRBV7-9 ASSFLDRGYYGYT
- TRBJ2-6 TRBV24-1 ATSPGTSDFSGANVLT
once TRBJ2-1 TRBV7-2 ASSSPGGGALYNEQF
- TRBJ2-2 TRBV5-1 ASSSQNTGELF
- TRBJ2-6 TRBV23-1 ASSQSTGGPDSGANVLT
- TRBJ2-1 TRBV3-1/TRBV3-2 ASSQRRTGSYNEQF
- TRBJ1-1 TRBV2 ASSEVWPEAF
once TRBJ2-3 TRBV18 ASSPQSGVDTQY
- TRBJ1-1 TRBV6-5 ASNRGLGAF
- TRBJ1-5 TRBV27 ASSFRSRGPNQPQH
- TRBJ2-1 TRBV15 ATSRDSGGPNEQF
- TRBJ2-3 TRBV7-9 ASSLGASGATDTQY
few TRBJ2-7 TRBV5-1 ASSLGGGRYEQY
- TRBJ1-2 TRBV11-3 ASSLDTVNYGYT
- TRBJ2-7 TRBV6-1 ASSEVRVAQY